The 12 T cell receptor beta chains presented below share a single source sample, sequenced in a study of T cell responses to AZD1222 COVID-19 vaccine. The table came from immunoSEQ multiplex PCR; TCRdb's copy has only in-frame clones and leaves some out. Of under 150,000 clones in the sample, about 92% were seen once. The sequencing here drew on peripheral blood, taken on day 0 of AZD1222 vaccination. The receptors shown here come from an adult in good health.

V and J are TRBV5-1 and TRBJ1-1, with D perhaps matching TRBD1 (6 bases). CDR1 and CDR2 from the germline V gene are SGHRS and YFSETQ. V was shortened by 4 bases and J by 6 bases, with 13 bases between the two germline ends. The CDR3 totals 13 residues. The CDR3 reads CASSPQQGPEAFF. The CDR3 DNA sequence: TGCGCCAGCAGCCCCCAACAGGGACCTGAAGCTTTCTTT.

The chain links TRBV3-1 (or the pseudogene TRBV3-2) to TRBJ1-1; the match to TRBD1 covers 7 bases. The V and J ends lost 3 bases and 7 bases, in that order; junction bases with no gene match: 5. CDR1 is LGHDT and CDR2 is YNNKEL in the germline V gene (reference sequence). This CDR3 has 13 amino acids. The CDR3 spells CASSQAGGSEAFF. In DNA form, the CDR3 reads TGTGCCAGCAGCCAGGCAGGGGGGAGTGAAGCTTTCTTT.

This clone showed up just once. CDR3 sequence: CATTSWGDYNEQFF. CDR3 DNA sequence: TGTGCCACCACATCATGGGGCGACTACAATGAGCAGTTCTTC. The V and J genes are TRBV25-1 and TRBJ2-1; a possible D gene is TRBD1 (5 bases). There are 14 residues in the CDR3. Germline loops: CDR1 MGHDK, CDR2 SYGVNS. Trimming left V 10 bases short and J 3 bases short, with 16 bases between.

This chain links TRBV7-3 with TRBJ2-2, with 10 bases matching TRBD2. The V gene end was trimmed by 5 bases and the J gene end by 4 bases; junction bases not matched to a gene: 22. Germline V gene data show CDR1 as SGHTA and CDR2 as FQGTGA. The CDR3 runs to 21 residues. The DNA of the CDR3 is TGTGCCAGCAGCCCACAACCCCCGACTAGCGGGTCAAGGGGGGTCACCGGGGAGCTGTTTTTT. Residues: CASSPQPPTSGSRGVTGELFF.

The V gene is TRBV9, the J gene TRBJ2-4; TRBD1 might be the D (5 bases). CDR1 SGDLS and CDR2 YYNGEE come from the germline V gene. The CDR3 extends over 14 amino acids. Trimming took 0 bases from V and 7 from J, leaving 11 bases between them. CDR3 sequence: CASSVGAGRNIQYF. The CDR3, as DNA: TGTGCCAGCAGCGTAGGAGCAGGGCGGAACATTCAGTACTTC. Full variable domain (outside the CDR3, taken from reference TRBV9 and TRBJ2-4): DSGVTQTPKHLITATGQRVTLRCSPRSGDLSVYWYQQSLDQGLQFLIQYYNGEERAKGNILERFSAQQFPDLHSELNLSSLELGDSALYFCASSVGAGRNIQYFGAGTRLSVL.

The J gene is TRBJ2-1, the V gene TRBV7-3; 10 nucleotides align to TRBD2. The germline V gene has CDR1 SGHTA and CDR2 FQGTGA. V trimming: 5 bases; J trimming: 5 bases; junction bases outside the gene matches: 9. The CDR3 covers 16 residues. Here the CDR3 DNA reads TGTGCCAGCAGCCCCGGAACTAGCGGGAACAACAATGAGCAGTTCTTC. Its protein product is CASSPGTSGNNNEQFF.

The chain carries TRBV5-4 and TRBJ1-1; D gene uncertain. Trimming pared 3 bases from V and 1 base from J, leaving 13 bases between. CDR1 is SGHNT, CDR2 YYREEE, per germline (reference sequence). This CDR3 is 15 amino acids long. The CDR3 DNA reads as TGTGCCAGCAGCTACTTGCGGGGTGCGAACACTGAAGCTTTCTTT. The encoded protein is CASSYLRGANTEAFF.

V and J are TRBV15 and TRBJ2-6; D perhaps matches TRBD2 (5 bases). CDR1 is LNHNV and CDR2 is YYDKDF in the germline V gene (reference sequence). The CDR3 runs to 16 residues. Trimming took 5 bases from V and 1 from J, leaving 12 bases between them. CDR3 sequence: CATSAGTGSGANVLTF. The CDR3 DNA reads as TGTGCCACCAGCGCGGGCACCGGGTCTGGGGCCAACGTCCTGACTTTC.

The V gene is TRBV2, the J gene TRBJ2-7, with D possibly matching TRBD1 (5 bases). Trimming pared 9 bases from V and 0 bases from J, leaving 15 bases between. CDR3 length equals 14 residues. Germline V gives CDR1 SNHLY, CDR2 FYNNEI. The CDR3 loop reads CARSTTGSSYEQYF. The DNA of the CDR3 is TGTGCCAGGAGCACCACAGGAAGCTCCTACGAGCAGTACTTC.

The CDR3 DNA reads as TGTGCCAGCAACGTTGGGGCATCCGTCACTGAAGCTTTCTTT. Protein: CASNVGASVTEAFF. V gene TRBV7-2 combines with J gene TRBJ1-1; tentatively, D is TRBD1 (5 bases). This CDR3 has 14 amino acids. Germline-derived CDR1 and CDR2 are SGHTA and FQGNSA. The V end lost 7 bases, the J end lost 4 bases, and 16 bases lay between the germline ends.

V is TRBV10-3 and J is TRBJ1-3; 7 bases are a match to TRBD1. The CDR3 has 16 amino acids. Germline loops: CDR1 ENHRY, CDR2 SYGVKD. V was pared by 6 bases and J by 0 bases, with 8 bases of the junction left unmatched. The CDR3 protein is CAIRGWDRHSGNTIYF. DNA for the CDR3: TGTGCCATCAGAGGCTGGGACAGACACTCTGGAAACACCATATATTTT.

V and J are TRBV14 and TRBJ1-2; D is undetermined. Between the trimmed V and J ends, which lost 3 bases and 4 bases, there was a span of 9 bases. The CDR3 runs 13 residues. Germline CDR1 is SGHDN and CDR2 is FVKESK. CDR3 nucleotide sequence: TGTGCCAGCAGCCATGGACCCAGCTATGGCTACACCTTC. Translating gives CASSHGPSYGYTF.